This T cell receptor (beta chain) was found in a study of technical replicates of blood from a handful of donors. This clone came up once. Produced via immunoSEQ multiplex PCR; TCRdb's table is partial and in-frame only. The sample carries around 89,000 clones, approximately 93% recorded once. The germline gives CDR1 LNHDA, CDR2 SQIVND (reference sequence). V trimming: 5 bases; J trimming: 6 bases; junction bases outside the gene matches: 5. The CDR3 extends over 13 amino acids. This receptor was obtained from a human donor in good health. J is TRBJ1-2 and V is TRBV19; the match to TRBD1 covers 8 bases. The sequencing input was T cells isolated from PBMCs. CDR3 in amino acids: CASSVDRVNGYTF. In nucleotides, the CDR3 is TGTGCCAGTAGTGTGGACAGGGTAAATGGCTACACCTTC. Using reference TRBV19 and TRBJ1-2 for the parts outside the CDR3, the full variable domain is DGGITQSPKYLFRKEGQNVTLSCEQNLNHDAMYWYRQDPGQGLRLIYYSQIVNDFQKGDIAEGYSVSREKKESFPLTVTSAQKNPTAFYLCASSVDRVNGYTFGSGTRLTVV.